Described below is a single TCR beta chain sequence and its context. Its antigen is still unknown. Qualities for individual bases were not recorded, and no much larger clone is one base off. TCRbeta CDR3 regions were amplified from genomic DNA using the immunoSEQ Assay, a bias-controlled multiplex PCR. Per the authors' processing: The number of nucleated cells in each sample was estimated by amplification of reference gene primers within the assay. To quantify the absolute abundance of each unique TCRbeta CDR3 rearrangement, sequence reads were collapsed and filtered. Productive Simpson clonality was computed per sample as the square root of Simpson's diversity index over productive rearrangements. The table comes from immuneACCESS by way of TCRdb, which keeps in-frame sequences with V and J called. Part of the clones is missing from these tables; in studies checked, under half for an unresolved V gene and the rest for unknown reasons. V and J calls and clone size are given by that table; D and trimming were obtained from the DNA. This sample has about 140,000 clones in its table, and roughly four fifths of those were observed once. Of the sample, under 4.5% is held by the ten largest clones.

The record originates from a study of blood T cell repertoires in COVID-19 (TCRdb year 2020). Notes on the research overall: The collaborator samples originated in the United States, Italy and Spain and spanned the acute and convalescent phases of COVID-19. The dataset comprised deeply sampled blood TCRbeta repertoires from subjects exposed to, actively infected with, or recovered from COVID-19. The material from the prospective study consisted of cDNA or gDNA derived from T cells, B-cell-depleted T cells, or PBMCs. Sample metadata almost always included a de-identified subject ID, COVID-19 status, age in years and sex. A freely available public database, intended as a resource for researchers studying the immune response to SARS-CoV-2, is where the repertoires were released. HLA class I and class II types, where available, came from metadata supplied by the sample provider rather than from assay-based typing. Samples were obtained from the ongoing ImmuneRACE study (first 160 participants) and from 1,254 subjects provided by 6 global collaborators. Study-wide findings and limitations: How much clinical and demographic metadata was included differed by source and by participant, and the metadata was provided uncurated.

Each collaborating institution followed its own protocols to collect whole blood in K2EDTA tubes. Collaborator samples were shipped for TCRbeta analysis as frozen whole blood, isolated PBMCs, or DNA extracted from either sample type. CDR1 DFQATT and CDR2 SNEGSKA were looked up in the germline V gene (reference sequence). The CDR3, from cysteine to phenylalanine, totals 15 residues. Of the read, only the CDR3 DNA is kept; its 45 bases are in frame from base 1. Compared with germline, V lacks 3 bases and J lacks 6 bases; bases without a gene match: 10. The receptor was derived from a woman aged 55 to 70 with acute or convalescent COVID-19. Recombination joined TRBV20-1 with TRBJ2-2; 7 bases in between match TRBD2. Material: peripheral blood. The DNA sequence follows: TGCAGTGCTAGTGGGGTGAGCGGGATCCCCGGGGAGCTGTTTTTT. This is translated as CSASGVSGIPGELFF.